Listed below are T cell receptor beta chains from one sample, sequenced in a study of response to subunit inactivated influenza vaccine. In TCRdb, the RT-PCR reads were re-called with MiXCR into one record per CDR3 protein. Of approximately 170,000 distinct CDR3 sequences in the sample, roughly 14% were seen once. Sequencing used CD8+ T cells sorted from PBMCs, obtained 5 days after vaccination. These receptors all stem from a man aged 45-65 years who received an inactivated influenza vaccine. The CDR3 runs from the conserved cysteine through the conserved F or W. D genes are given only for firm matches. Only part of the rows carry a size: once, few, many, or a class if the clone is expanded.

TRBV7-9	16	TRBD1	few	TRBJ2-6	CASNGQGLTGANVLTF	TGTGCCAGTAATGGACAGGGACTCACTGGGGCCAACGTCCTGACTTTC
TRBV5-6	18	TRBD1	-	TRBJ2-6	CASSPIRGPGPGANVLTF	TGTGCCAGCAGCCCCATAAGGGGGCCAGGCCCTGGGGCCAACGTCCTGACTTTC
TRBV28	14	-	few	TRBJ1-1	CATAVGRVVTEAFF	TGTGCCACCGCAGTCGGACGCGTAGTCACTGAAGCTTTCTTT
TRBV7-6	13	-	few	TRBJ2-5	CASSLNRAETQYF	TGTGCCAGCAGCTTGAACAGGGCGGAGACCCAGTACTTC
TRBV24-1	15	-	many	TRBJ1-2	CATSDLDRDNYGYTF	TGTGCCACCAGTGATTTGGACAGAGATAACTATGGCTACACCTTC
TRBV24-1	16	-	-	TRBJ2-2	CATSDLKPGNTGELFF	TGTGCCACCAGTGATTTAAAACCAGGGAACACCGGGGAGCTGTTTTTT
TRBV9	15	-	-	TRBJ1-2	CASSDRDEHFYGYTF	TGTGCCAGCAGCGACCGGGACGAGCACTTCTATGGCTACACCTTC
TRBV29-1	13	-	few	TRBJ2-7	CSVRESVSYEQYF	TGCAGCGTCCGGGAGTCGGTCTCCTACGAGCAGTACTTC
TRBV7-9	14	-	few	TRBJ2-7	CASSLATERYEQYF	TGTGCCAGCAGCCTGGCTACAGAGAGGTACGAGCAGTACTTC
TRBV4-2	18	-	few	TRBJ2-4	CASSQEVAWLATKNIQYF	TGTGCCAGCAGCCAAGAGGTGGCATGGCTTGCGACCAAAAACATTCAGTACTTC
TRBV28	16	-	-	TRBJ1-1	CASSLWPGAQNTEAFF	TGTGCCAGCTCCCTCTGGCCCGGAGCTCAGAACACTGAAGCTTTCTTT
TRBV4-1	13	-	many	TRBJ1-1	CASSLKENTEAFF	TGCGCCAGCAGCCTCAAAGAAAACACTGAAGCTTTCTTT
TRBV6-1	14	TRBD2	few	TRBJ2-1	CASAQRETYNEQFF	TGTGCCAGCGCGCAGCGGGAAACCTACAATGAGCAGTTCTTC
TRBV7-9	16	-	few	TRBJ2-6	CASSLNDRSGANVLTF	TGTGCCAGCAGCCTAAACGACAGGTCTGGGGCCAACGTCCTGACTTTC
TRBV4-2	15	TRBD2	many	TRBJ2-1	CASSQLAGVGNEQFF	TGTGCCAGCAGCCAACTAGCGGGAGTAGGCAATGAGCAGTTCTTC
TRBV20-1	15	TRBD1	few	TRBJ1-5	CSAPRDRDVNQPQHF	TGCAGTGCTCCGAGGGACAGGGACGTGAATCAGCCCCAGCATTTT
TRBV29-1	15	TRBD2	few	TRBJ2-1	CSVSKREGRYNEQFF	TGCAGCGTTTCAAAGCGGGAGGGCCGCTACAATGAGCAGTTCTTC
TRBV12-3/TRBV12-4	15	TRBD1	once	TRBJ2-1	CASSAGTGGSNEQFF	TGTGCCAGCAGCGCCGGGACAGGGGGATCGAATGAGCAGTTCTTC
TRBV7-9	13	-	-	TRBJ1-3	CASSYALPDTIYF	TGTGCCAGCAGCTATGCCCTCCCGGACACCATATATTTT
TRBV5-1	17	-	-	TRBJ2-2	CASSYPAAGANTGELFF	TGCGCCAGCAGTTATCCGGCGGCAGGGGCGAACACCGGGGAGCTGTTTTTT
TRBV6-2/TRBV6-3	13	-	few	TRBJ2-7	CASSYSTYSEQYF	TGTGCCAGCAGTTACTCGACTTATTCCGAGCAGTACTTC
TRBV4-1	15	-	few	TRBJ1-1	CASSQGGGLRTEAFF	TGCGCCAGCAGCCAAGGAGGGGGGCTGCGCACTGAAGCTTTCTTT
TRBV29-1	15	-	-	TRBJ2-1	CSVLAGQGSDNEQFF	TGCAGCGTTTTAGCTGGGCAGGGGTCGGACAATGAGCAGTTCTTC
TRBV15	15	-	few	TRBJ1-5	CATSREDSSNQPQHF	TGTGCCACCAGCAGGGAGGACAGTAGCAATCAGCCCCAGCATTTT
TRBV27	13	-	-	TRBJ2-3	CASSLLNTDTQYF	TGTGCCAGCAGTTTACTCAACACAGATACGCAGTATTTT
TRBV5-1	14	TRBD1	-	TRBJ1-1	CASSYVQGDTEAFF	TGCGCCAGCAGCTATGTACAGGGGGACACTGAAGCTTTCTTT
TRBV3-1	19	TRBD1	few	TRBJ2-5	CASSHSAVGTGSPKETQYF	TGTGCCAGCAGCCATTCAGCCGTCGGGACAGGCTCGCCCAAGGAGACCCAGTACTTC
TRBV14	16	TRBD1	-	TRBJ2-1	CASSQDRGLVYNEQFF	TGTGCCAGCAGCCAAGACAGGGGGCTGGTATACAATGAGCAGTTCTTC
TRBV29-1	15	TRBD1	-	TRBJ2-7	CSVETPGDRAYEQYF	TGCAGCGTTGAAACACCCGGGGACAGGGCATACGAGCAGTACTTC
TRBV15	15	TRBD1	-	TRBJ2-7	CATSSRDRGGYEQYF	TGTGCCACCAGCAGCCGGGACAGGGGAGGGTACGAGCAGTACTTC